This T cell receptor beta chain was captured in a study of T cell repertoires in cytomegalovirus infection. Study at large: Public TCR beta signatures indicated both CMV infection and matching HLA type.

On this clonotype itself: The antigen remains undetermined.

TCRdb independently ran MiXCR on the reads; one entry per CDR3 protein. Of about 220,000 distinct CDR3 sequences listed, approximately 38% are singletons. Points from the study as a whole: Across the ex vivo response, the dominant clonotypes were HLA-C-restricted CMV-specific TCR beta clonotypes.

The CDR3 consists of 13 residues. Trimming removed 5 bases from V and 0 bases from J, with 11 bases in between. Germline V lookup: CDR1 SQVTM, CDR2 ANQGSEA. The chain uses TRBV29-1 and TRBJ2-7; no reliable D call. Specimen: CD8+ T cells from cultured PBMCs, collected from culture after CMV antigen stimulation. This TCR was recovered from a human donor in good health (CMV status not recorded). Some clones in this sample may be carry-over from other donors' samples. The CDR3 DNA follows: TGCAGCGTTTCGAGTAAGAGCTCCTACGAGCAGTACTTC. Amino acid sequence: CSVSSKSSYEQYF.